A selection of T cell receptor beta chains follows, all from one sample in a study of T cells expressing NK-cell markers. TCRdb reanalyzed the 5' RACE reads and collapses them to one entry per CDR3 protein, without DNA. This sample's clone table lists about 450,000 distinct CDR3 sequences. Sequencing used blood T cells: a sorted CD56 or NKG2C T cell subset, CD4+ or CD8+ T cells, or bulk PBMC T cells (not recorded which). The receptors shown here come from a woman between 18 and 69 years old in good health. CDR3s include the opening cysteine and the closing phenylalanine or tryptophan.

v_gene,j_gene,CDR3aa
TRBV7-8,TRBJ2-1,CASSSPPDRVAKSYNEQFF
TRBV14,TRBJ2-2,CASSQLVWTGELFF
TRBV29-1,TRBJ2-7,CSVEWAYEQYF
TRBV5-1,TRBJ1-1,CASSLGGRGGTEAFF
TRBV5-1,TRBJ2-1,CASSQTTSNEQFF
TRBV5-1,TRBJ2-1,CASSLDLAGGRCFF
TRBV29-1,TRBJ2-7,CSVEDKLAGTPEQYF
TRBV7-8,TRBJ2-3,CASSWGESNTQYF
TRBV7-2,TRBJ2-1,CASSLAGQGQSFF
TRBV5-1,TRBJ1-6,CASSLGVQPNSPLHF
TRBV10-3,TRBJ2-1,CAIRGSSGSGNEQFF
TRBV27,TRBJ1-1,CASSKQGGGTEAFF
TRBV20-1,TRBJ2-3,CSARGTSGNTDTQYF
TRBV27,TRBJ2-3,CASSLALEGPDTQYF
TRBV6-1,TRBJ1-5,CASSRNRGNQPQHF
TRBV12-3/TRBV12-4,TRBJ2-2,CASRPTQNTGELFF
TRBV20-1,TRBJ2-3,CSARNPRGTDTQYF
TRBV12-3/TRBV12-4,TRBJ1-4,CASSPGQGEEKLFF
TRBV9,TRBJ1-5,CASSAQSNQPQHF
TRBV12-3/TRBV12-4,TRBJ2-3,CASSFTLGTDTQYF
TRBV29-1,TRBJ2-2,CSVVQLTGELFF
TRBV14,TRBJ1-2,CASSRRDRGRSNYGYTF
TRBV10-3,TRBJ2-5,CAISVGRTQETQYF
TRBV7-2,TRBJ1-6,CASSLMGPLVGPLHF
TRBV12-3/TRBV12-4,TRBJ2-2,CASSPNQAGLNTGELFF
TRBV20-1,TRBJ2-1,CSARKDRYNEQFF
TRBV4-1,TRBJ1-1,CASSQGLARNTEAFF
TRBV6-1,TRBJ2-1,CASTLDRSSYNEQFF
TRBV11-2,TRBJ2-1,CASSLSGAVSEQFF
TRBV7-8,TRBJ2-7,CASSPRTSGSMVYEQYF
TRBV28,TRBJ1-1,CASGLFLSGGNEAFF
TRBV20-1,TRBJ2-1,CSALLGTSGISYNEQFF
TRBV5-1,TRBJ1-1,CASSIGVTEAFF
TRBV28,TRBJ1-1,CASSLVASRDTEAFF
TRBV11-2,TRBJ2-3,CASSPEPGQSTDTQYF
TRBV29-1,TRBJ1-2,CSESSSNYGYTF
TRBV7-8,TRBJ2-7,CASSPQSEQYF
TRBV29-1,TRBJ1-6,CSVLTGSNSPLHF
TRBV6-1,TRBJ2-3,CATGLLGTDTQYF
TRBV20-1,TRBJ1-1,CSANSGHEAFF
TRBV2,TRBJ1-2,CASSEALRGSYGYTF
TRBV9,TRBJ2-2,CASSAPDRDTGELFF
TRBV7-2,TRBJ2-3,CASSLTGTSIDTQYF
TRBV2,TRBJ2-7,CASTSGAPYEQYF
TRBV15,TRBJ2-1,CATSRPPVGMTYNEQFF
TRBV21-1,TRBJ2-1,CASDYGRNYNEQFF
TRBV6-2/TRBV6-3,TRBJ2-5,CASSIRTVQETQYF
TRBV7-2,TRBJ2-3,CASSTRPPDTQYF
TRBV30,TRBJ2-2,CAWSTATGELFF
TRBV7-2,TRBJ2-3,CASSLGPAELTQYF
TRBV7-2,TRBJ2-5,CASSQSRETQYF
TRBV7-2,TRBJ2-1,CASSLEGGRQNEQFF
TRBV12-3/TRBV12-4,TRBJ1-1,CASSPGQGKLNTEAFF
TRBV6-1,TRBJ2-3,CATNLASTDTQYF
TRBV2,TRBJ2-5,CASSDPGPQPETQYF
TRBV7-9,TRBJ2-7,CASSLAGGPYEQYF
TRBV12-3/TRBV12-4,TRBJ2-1,CASSPRTGNEQFF
TRBV29-1,TRBJ1-1,CSVAGTGDMNTEAFF
TRBV27,TRBJ2-5,CASSLRLGVGEGETQYF
TRBV5-1,TRBJ2-3,CASSLTGDFTDTQYF